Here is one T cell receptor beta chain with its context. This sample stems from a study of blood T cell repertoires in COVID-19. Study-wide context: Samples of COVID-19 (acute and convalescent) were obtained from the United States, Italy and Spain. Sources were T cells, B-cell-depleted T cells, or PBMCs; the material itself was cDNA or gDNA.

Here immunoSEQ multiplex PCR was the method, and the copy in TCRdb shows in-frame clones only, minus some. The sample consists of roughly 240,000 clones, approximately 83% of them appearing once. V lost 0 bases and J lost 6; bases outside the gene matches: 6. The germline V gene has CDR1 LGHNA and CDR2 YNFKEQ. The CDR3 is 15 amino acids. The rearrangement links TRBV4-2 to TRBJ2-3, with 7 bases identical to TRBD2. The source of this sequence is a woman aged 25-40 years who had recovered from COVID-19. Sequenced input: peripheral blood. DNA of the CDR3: TGTGCCAGCAGCCAAGAGGGGTACGGGGGGGATACGCAGTATTTT. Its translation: CASSQEGYGGDTQYF.